The TCR beta chain described here comes from a study of response to subunit inactivated influenza vaccine. TCRdb called the RT-PCR reads again in MiXCR, with one record for every CDR3 protein. This table holds about half a million distinct CDR3 sequences, 25% found once. Overall study findings and caveats: The authors offered the suggestion that each seasonal influenza vaccination recruits few new T cells.

About this clonotype itself: The antigen is unknown.

Sequenced material: CD4+ T cells sorted from PBMCs, taken around 5 days after vaccination. This TCR derives from a man between 50 and 59 years old who received an inactivated influenza vaccine.

Written as DNA, the CDR3 is TGTGCCAGCAGTCGGATAGGGGCCACTGAAGCTTTCTTT. Encoded protein: CASSRIGATEAFF. J is TRBJ1-1 and V is TRBV6-6; D is possibly TRBD1 (5 bases). This CDR3 is 13 amino acids long. V gave up 5 bases and J gave up 4 bases, with 11 bases separating them. Germline V gene data show CDR1 as MNHNY and CDR2 as SVGAGI (reference sequence).